Below are 32 T cell receptor beta chains sequenced from a single sample in a study of patients and donors after allogeneic stem cell transplantation. Using its own MiXCR run on the RT-PCR reads, TCRdb lists one record per CDR3 protein. This table has hundreds of thousands of distinct CDR3 sequences, roughly 17% appearing once. Sequenced input: blood, either unsorted or a sorted T cell fraction (not recorded which). The receptors were gathered from a human donor who was either an allogeneic HSCT recipient or a stem cell or donor lymphocyte infusion donor (not recorded which). It is not recorded whose cells these are; they may come from a transplant donor.

The CDR3 coding sequence is TGTGCCAGTAGTATTGGAGACCCCGGGGAGCTGTTTTTT. Its protein is CASSIGDPGELFF. This chain links TRBV19 with TRBJ2-2; D is unclear. The CDR3 sequence is 13 residues long. Germline CDR1 LNHDA, CDR2 SQIVND (reference sequence). Trimming took off 3 bases at V and 6 bases at J, with 8 bases between the two ends.

The chain is built from TRBV6-2 or TRBV6-3 and TRBJ2-7; possible D gene TRBD1, 6 bases. The CDR3 is made up of 15 amino acids. V lost 2 bases, J lost 2 bases, and 13 bases lay in between. Germline V gives CDR1 MNHEY, CDR2 SVGEGT. CDR3 nucleotide sequence: TGTGCCAGCAGTTACCCTGGCAGGGGAGCCTACGAGCAGTACTTC. It translates to CASSYPGRGAYEQYF.

This clonotype has a count of ten or more. The V call is TRBV12-3 or TRBV12-4, the J call TRBJ1-2, with a tentative D call TRBD1 (6 bases). CDR3 length: 12 amino acids. V was cut by 5 bases and J by 4 bases, with 8 bases left in between. Here the CDR3 reads CASSRQVYGYTF. The CDR3 DNA is TGTGCCAGCAGTCGACAGGTCTATGGCTACACCTTC.

The chain uses TRBV5-1 and TRBJ1-6, with D possibly matching TRBD1 (5 bases). Between the trimmed V and J ends, which lost 2 bases and 5 bases, there was a span of 11 bases. The CDR3 spans 15 residues. CDR1 is SGHRS, CDR2 YFSETQ, per germline. The CDR3 protein is CASSLEGRNNSPLHF. The CDR3 coding sequence is TGCGCCAGCAGCTTAGAGGGACGGAATAATTCACCCCTCCACTTT.

The rearrangement uses TRBV12-3 or TRBV12-4 and TRBJ2-7; TRBD2 matches at 8 bases. The CDR3 is 17 residues long. V gave up 5 bases and J gave up 0 bases; unmatched junction bases: 12. As DNA, the CDR3 is TGTGCCAGCAGTAGCACACTAGCGGACAGAACCTCCTACGAGCAGTACTTC. It is translated as CASSSTLADRTSYEQYF.

The sample holds a few counts of this clonotype. The V gene is TRBV20-1, the J gene TRBJ2-3; D possibly corresponds to TRBD1 (6 bases). There are 15 residues in the CDR3. The V gene lost 7 bases and the J gene lost 6 bases, with 23 bases spanning the gap. Germline lookup yields CDR1 DFQATT and CDR2 SNEGSKA (reference sequence). In DNA, the CDR3 is TGCAGTGTTCCGTTTGGGGGCAGATCTCCCGATACGCAGTATTTT. Translating it yields CSVPFGGRSPDTQYF.

The rearrangement links TRBV7-8 to TRBJ2-7; no definite D call. The length of the CDR3 is 12 residues. Germline CDR1 reads SGHVS; CDR2 reads FQNEAQ. Between the trimmed V and J ends, which lost 3 bases and 7 bases, there was a span of 10 bases. The CDR3 coding sequence is TGTGCCAGCAGCTTTGAGCTGCGGGAGCAGTACTTC. Its translation is CASSFELREQYF.

This clonotype was seen only a few times. This chain connects TRBV15 to TRBJ2-5; D is ambiguous. The germline V gene encodes CDR1 LNHNV and CDR2 YYDKDF (reference sequence). The V and J ends lost 2 bases and 8 bases respectively, with 21 bases between them. The CDR3 consists of 16 residues. CDR3 in DNA: TGTGCCACCAGCAGAACCTCTCCCCTCCGCGGCGGAACCCAGTACTTC. Amino acid sequence: CATSRTSPLRGGTQYF.

Only a few counts were recorded for this clonotype. This sequence joins TRBV7-9 and TRBJ2-4; D could derive from TRBD1 or TRBD2 (5 bases each). Germline CDR1 reads SEHNR; CDR2 reads FQNEAQ (reference sequence). Trimming left V 5 bases short and J 16 bases short, with 24 bases between. CDR3 length: 14 residues. The CDR3 DNA sequence: TGTGCCAGCAGCCGTCCGGGAACAGGTCTCCCACTTTACTTC. It encodes CASSRPGTGLPLYF.

This clonotype appeared many times. The chain carries TRBV7-9 and TRBJ2-7; no clear D. There are 11 residues in the CDR3. Deletions cut 5 bases from V and 5 bases from J, with 7 bases between. Germline CDR1 reads SEHNR; CDR2 reads FQNEAQ (reference sequence). The CDR3 region has the DNA TGTGCCAGCAGCGCACGGGACGAGCAGTACTTC. This translates into CASSARDEQYF.

This clonotype was counted at least ten times. This chain connects TRBV5-6 to TRBJ2-1; TRBD2 aligns across 10 bases. With 2 bases clipped from V and 6 bases from J, the junction kept 5 bases outside the gene matches. This CDR3 has 15 amino acids. Per the germline V gene, CDR1 is SGHDT and CDR2 is YYEEEE. The CDR3 protein is CASSFSGRPGNEQFF. CDR3 coding DNA: TGTGCCAGCAGCTTTAGCGGGAGGCCCGGCAATGAGCAGTTCTTC.

This clonotype was counted between two and nine times. The rearrangement joins TRBV2 to TRBJ1-5; D remains ambiguous. Germline V gene data show CDR1 as SNHLY and CDR2 as FYNNEI. This CDR3 has 15 residues. Trimming left V 1 base short and J 0 bases short, with 7 bases between. CDR3 amino acids: CASSEVGNSNQPQHF. The CDR3 DNA is TGTGCCAGCAGTGAAGTGGGAAATAGCAATCAGCCCCAGCATTTT.

The V call is TRBV9, the J call TRBJ2-4, with TRBD2 as a possible D gene (6 bases). Trimming pared 7 bases from V and 1 base from J, leaving 12 bases between. The CDR3 totals 14 residues. Germline values: CDR1 SGDLS, CDR2 YYNGEE. Here the CDR3 reads CASGGLGAKNIQYF. As DNA, the CDR3 is TGTGCCAGCGGGGGACTTGGGGCCAAAAACATTCAGTACTTC.

At least ten counts were recorded for this clonotype. The CDR3, as DNA: TGCGCCAGCAGCTTGGCCGGGGGGGGATGGAACACTGAAGCTTTCTTT. Translating gives CASSLAGGGWNTEAFF. The chain uses TRBV5-1 and TRBJ1-1; tentatively, D is TRBD1 (5 bases). The CDR3 has 16 amino acids. Germline CDR1 is SGHRS and CDR2 is YFSETQ. The germline V and J ends were trimmed by 0 bases and 1 base, with 13 bases remaining between them. Full variable domain (remainder filled in from reference TRBV5-1 and TRBJ1-1): KAGVTQTPRYLIKTRGQQVTLSCSPISGHRSVSWYQQTPGQGLQFLFEYFSETQRNKGNFPGRFSGRQFSNSRSEMNVSTLELGDSALYLCASSLAGGGWNTEAFFGQGTRLTVV.

The chain links TRBV9 to TRBJ2-6; D might be TRBD1 (6 bases). The CDR3 is 17 amino acids. Per the germline V gene, CDR1 is SGDLS and CDR2 is YYNGEE. V was trimmed by 1 base and J by 1 base, leaving 12 bases between them. CDR3 bases: TGTGCCAGCAGCGTATGGAATCAGGGGTCTGGGGCCAACGTCCTGACTTTC. Protein product: CASSVWNQGSGANVLTF.

The chain has TRBV4-2 and TRBJ2-7, with 8 bases matching TRBD2. The CDR3 extends over 18 amino acids. Germline trimming cut 0 bases from V and 0 bases from J; bases unmatched to any gene: 10. The V gene's germline CDR1 is LGHNA and CDR2 YNFKEQ. The CDR3 region has the DNA TGTGCCAGCAGCCAAGAGGCCCTAGCGGGCCACCTCTCCTACGAGCAGTACTTC. It codes for CASSQEALAGHLSYEQYF.

Details on this clonotype: Mismatch with germline at one junction end may stem from a read error. The V and J genes are TRBV12-3 or TRBV12-4 and TRBJ1-2, with D unresolved. CDR3 size: 12 residues. The CDR3 bases are TGTGCCAGCAGCACCCCCCCGGGCCACTTGCTCTTC. It yields the protein CASSTPPGHLLF.

This clonotype has just a few counts. The rearrangement uses TRBV4-1 and TRBJ2-7, with 9 bases matching TRBD1. With V trimmed by 3 bases and J by 6 bases, 9 bases remained unmatched. The CDR3 spans 15 residues. The germline gives CDR1 MGHRA, CDR2 YSYEKL. CDR3 bases: TGCGCCAGCAGCCACCGGACAGGGGAAAGGTTCGAGCAGTACTTC. This gives the protein CASSHRTGERFEQYF.

This clonotype was detected a few times. Sequence at one end of the junction differs from germline and may be a read error. V and J are TRBV27 and TRBJ2-1; 7 bases fit TRBD2. The length of the CDR3 is 15 residues. Germline V gives CDR1 MNHEY, CDR2 SMNVEV (reference sequence). CDR3 DNA sequence: TGTGCCAGCAGCTTATGGGAGGGAAATGTCGATGAGCAGTTCTTC. Translated: CASSLWEGNVDEQFF.

This clonotype was seen many times. This chain uses TRBV10-3 with TRBJ2-1; unclear D gene. The CDR3 spans 15 residues. V dropped 3 bases and J dropped 4 bases, with 13 bases sitting between them. Germline-derived CDR1 and CDR2 are ENHRY and SYGVKD. CDR3 loop: CAISDPDPFYNEQFF. In DNA, the CDR3 is TGTGCCATCAGTGACCCGGACCCTTTTTACAATGAGCAGTTCTTC.

This clonotype turned up a few times. V is TRBV7-9 and J is TRBJ1-4; no clear D gene. V was cut by 1 base and J by 1 base, with 13 bases left in between. Looked up from germline, CDR1 is SEHNR and CDR2 is FQNEAQ (reference sequence). This CDR3 is 17 amino acids long. The CDR3 DNA reads TGTGCCAGCAGCTTAGATCCATTCACGGGAACTAATGAAAAACTGTTTTTT. Protein: CASSLDPFTGTNEKLFF.

Only a few counts were recorded for this clonotype. This chain links TRBV6-1 with TRBJ1-1, with 7 bases identical to TRBD1. Germline V gives CDR1 MNHNS, CDR2 SASEGT. This CDR3 is 15 amino acids long. V lost 7 bases and J lost 1; bases outside the gene matches: 9. This chain's CDR3 is CASKGQTNWNTEAFF. Written as DNA, the CDR3 is TGTGCCAGCAAGGGACAGACCAACTGGAACACTGAAGCTTTCTTT.

The chain is built from TRBV2 and TRBJ1-5; no definite D call. V lost 4 bases and J lost 2, with 15 bases in between. Germline V lookup: CDR1 SNHLY, CDR2 FYNNEI. CDR3 length: 16 residues. The CDR3: CASSGQVRGGNQPQHF. The CDR3 bases are TGTGCCAGCAGTGGGCAAGTACGAGGTGGCAATCAGCCCCAGCATTTT.

V usage is TRBV3-1 and J usage is TRBJ2-1, with TRBD2 identical over 8 bases. This CDR3 contains 16 residues. V lost 1 base, J lost 6 bases, and 8 bases stayed unmatched. From germline, CDR1 is LGHDT and CDR2 YNNKEL (reference sequence). The CDR3 region is CASSQGIAGPINEQFF. CDR3 DNA: TGTGCCAGCAGCCAAGGGATAGCGGGACCCATCAATGAGCAGTTCTTC.

This clonotype has just a few counts. The genes are TRBV6-2 or TRBV6-3 and TRBJ2-2, with TRBD1 matching 8 bases. V was pared by 7 bases and J by 0 bases, with 16 bases of the junction left unmatched. CDR3 size: 19 residues. The germline V gene encodes CDR1 MNHEY and CDR2 SVGEGT. The CDR3 loop is CASIDYPGGTGPNTGELFF. CDR3 in DNA: TGTGCCAGCATAGACTACCCAGGGGGGACAGGACCGAACACCGGGGAGCTGTTTTTT.

This clonotype has more than one count but fewer than ten. The gene calls are TRBV20-1 and TRBJ2-3; 7 nucleotides match TRBD2. The junction had 15 bases not matched to a gene; V was cut back by 2 bases and J by 1 base. Germline V gene sequence: CDR1 DFQATT, CDR2 SNEGSKA (reference sequence). The CDR3 runs to 18 residues. The CDR3 loop is CSARLTGGVPRGTDTQYF. CDR3 nucleotides: TGCAGTGCTAGACTTACGGGGGGAGTTCCCCGGGGCACAGATACGCAGTATTTT.

This clonotype occurred a few times. This chain links TRBV29-1 with TRBJ2-5; perhaps TRBD2 as D (6 bases). This CDR3 region has 12 residues. Trimming took 4 bases from V and 5 from J, leaving 11 bases between them. Germline V gives CDR1 SQVTM, CDR2 ANQGSEA. CDR3 amino acids: CSVARGVETQYF. The CDR3 nucleotides read TGCAGCGTTGCGCGGGGAGTGGAGACCCAGTACTTC. The full variable domain, completed using reference TRBV29-1 and TRBJ2-5, is SAVISQKPSRDICQRGTSLTIQCQVDSQVTMMFWYRQQPGQSLTLIATANQGSEATYESGFVIDKFPISRPNLTFSTLTVSNMSPEDSSIYLCSVARGVETQYFGPGTRLLVL.

This clonotype was counted only a few times. The chain carries TRBV5-1 and TRBJ2-2; TRBD1 matches 10 bases. This CDR3 contains 20 residues. V was clipped by 0 bases and J by 0 bases; unmatched bases: 11. Germline-derived CDR1 and CDR2 are SGHRS and YFSETQ. The CDR3 nucleotides read TGCGCCAGCAGCTTGGGGACAGGGGGTATGTCCCGCCCGAACACCGGGGAGCTGTTTTTT. This translates into CASSLGTGGMSRPNTGELFF.

The table lists this clonotype with a few counts. This chain connects TRBV5-4 to TRBJ2-2, with 9 bases that match TRBD1. The germline CDR1 and CDR2 sequences are SGHNT and YYREEE (reference sequence). With 4 bases clipped from V and 7 bases from J, the junction kept 5 bases outside the gene matches. This CDR3 region has 14 residues. The chain's CDR3 is CASSRRQGVGELFF. DNA for the CDR3: TGTGCCAGCAGCCGTCGACAGGGGGTCGGGGAGCTGTTTTTT.

The J gene is TRBJ2-1, the V gene TRBV3-1; D perhaps matches TRBD2 (6 bases). The CDR3 sequence is 14 residues long. The ends were cut back, 5 bases at V and 6 bases at J, with 14 bases in the middle. Germline V CDR1 and CDR2: LGHDT, YNNKEL (reference sequence). The CDR3: CASSKTRLGNEQFF. The CDR3 nucleotides are TGTGCCAGCAGCAAGACTAGACTGGGCAATGAGCAGTTCTTC.

The chain joins TRBV6-1 to TRBJ2-7; possibly TRBD1 for D (6 bases). V was trimmed by 6 bases and J by 4 bases, leaving 19 bases between them. The germline gives CDR1 MNHNS, CDR2 SASEGT. The CDR3 covers 15 residues. The CDR3 DNA follows: TGTGCCAGCAGAGTACAGGGAGTAGGGGTATACGAGCAGTACTTC. This encodes CASRVQGVGVYEQYF.

This clonotype appeared a few times. The chain couples TRBV20-1 to TRBJ2-1; no clear D. Trimming stripped 7 bases from V and 8 bases from J, with 21 bases between. CDR3 length: 14 residues. Germline CDR1 reads DFQATT; CDR2 reads SNEGSKA (reference sequence). This chain's CDR3 is CSDVLGATLHEQFF. The CDR3, as DNA: TGCAGTGACGTCCTCGGAGCGACGTTGCATGAGCAGTTCTTC.